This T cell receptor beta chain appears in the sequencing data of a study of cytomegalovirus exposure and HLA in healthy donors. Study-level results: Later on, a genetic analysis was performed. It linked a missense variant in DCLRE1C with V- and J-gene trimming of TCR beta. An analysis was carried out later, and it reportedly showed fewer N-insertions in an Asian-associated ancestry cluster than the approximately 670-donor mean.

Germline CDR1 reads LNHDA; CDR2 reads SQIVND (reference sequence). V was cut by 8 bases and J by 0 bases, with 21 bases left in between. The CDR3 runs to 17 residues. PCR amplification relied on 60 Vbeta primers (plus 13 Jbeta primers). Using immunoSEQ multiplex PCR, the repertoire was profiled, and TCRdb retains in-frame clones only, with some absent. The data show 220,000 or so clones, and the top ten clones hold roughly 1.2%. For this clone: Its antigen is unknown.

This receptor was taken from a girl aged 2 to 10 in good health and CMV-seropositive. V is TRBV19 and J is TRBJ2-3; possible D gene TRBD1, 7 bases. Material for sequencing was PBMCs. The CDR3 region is CASRQGGVRPSTDTQYF. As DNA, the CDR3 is TGTGCCAGTCGACAGGGCGGGGTCCGACCGAGCACAGATACGCAGTATTTT.